These 26 T cell receptor beta chains share one sample of origin, sequenced in a study of T-cell memory formation after mild COVID-19. TCRdb re-called the 5' RACE reads through MiXCR, storing one row per CDR3 protein. This table has around 340,000 distinct CDR3 sequences, approximately 13% appearing once. Input material: PBMCs or a T cell subset sorted from them (not recorded which). The receptors stem from a man between 18 and 29 years old who had mild COVID-19 (a few samples of this study predate the infection). Cell type and time point are not known.

The chain couples TRBV4-2 to TRBJ2-1, with 8 bases that match TRBD2. Germline-derived CDR1 and CDR2 are LGHNA and YNFKEQ. The J segment lost 1 base and the V segment lost 0 bases, leaving 8 bases of the junction unmatched. CDR3 length equals 18 residues. The CDR3 sequence is CASSQELDGGGSYNEQFF. For the CDR3, the DNA is TGTGCCAGCAGCCAAGAATTGGACGGGGGGGGATCCTACAATGAGCAGTTCTTC.

This clonotype was counted at least ten times. Here the CDR3 reads CASSRSYEQYV. CDR3 nucleotides: TGTGCCAGCAGCCGATCCTACGAGCAGTACGTC. The chain couples TRBV28 to TRBJ2-7; no reliable D call. The V end was cut by 6 bases, the J end by 1 base, with 4 bases between. The CDR3 loop spans 11 amino acids. The germline gives CDR1 MDHEN, CDR2 SYDVKM.

This clonotype was counted only a few times. The chain joins TRBV9 to TRBJ1-1; TRBD1 matches 7 bases. The J segment lost 3 bases and the V segment lost 2 bases, leaving 7 bases of the junction unmatched. Germline V gene lookup returns CDR1 SGDLS and CDR2 YYNGEE. This CDR3 region has 15 residues. The CDR3 spells CASSVQGQVDTEAFF. DNA for the CDR3: TGTGCCAGCAGCGTTCAAGGACAGGTGGACACTGAAGCTTTCTTT.

The chain combines TRBV27 with TRBJ2-3; D is possibly TRBD1 (5 bases). The ends were cut back, 0 bases at V and 10 bases at J, with 14 bases in the middle. CDR3 length: 14 amino acids. In germline, CDR1 is MNHEY, CDR2 SMNVEV (reference sequence). The CDR3 loop is CASSLSYRGYAQYF. The CDR3, as DNA: TGTGCCAGCAGTTTATCGTATAGGGGATACGCGCAGTATTTT.

This clonotype was detected only a few times. The CDR3 DNA reads TGTGCCAGCAGCGTAGGGAGGACGCAGTATTTT. Translating it yields CASSVGRTQYF. The rearrangement joins TRBV9 to TRBJ2-3; D may be TRBD2 (5 bases). Germline V gene sequence: CDR1 SGDLS, CDR2 YYNGEE. The V end lost 0 bases, the J end lost 9 bases, and 5 bases lay between the germline ends. This CDR3 region has 11 residues.

The chain uses TRBV12-3 or TRBV12-4 and TRBJ1-2; no definite D call. CDR3 size: 15 residues. Trimming removed 6 bases from V and 0 bases from J, with 14 bases in between. The CDR3 sequence: CASSPTRSSNYGYTF. The CDR3 DNA follows: TGTGCCAGCAGCCCGACAAGAAGTTCTAACTATGGCTACACCTTC.

The CDR3 sequence: CASSVGGASYNEQFF. As DNA, the CDR3 is TGTGCCAGCAGTGTCGGGGGGGCGTCCTACAATGAGCAGTTCTTC. The chain links TRBV2 to TRBJ2-1; TRBD2 matches 8 bases. The J segment lost 1 base and the V segment lost 4 bases, leaving 3 bases of the junction unmatched. CDR1 and CDR2 (germline): SNHLY, FYNNEI. There are 15 residues in the CDR3.

The CDR3 here is CSARGPNSYNSPLHF. CDR3 in DNA: TGCAGTGCCAGGGGTCCCAACTCCTATAATTCACCCCTCCACTTT. The chain uses TRBV20-1 and TRBJ1-6; D is perhaps TRBD1 (6 bases). The CDR3 extends over 15 amino acids. V shed 6 bases and J shed 0 bases, with 12 bases lying between them. The germline gives CDR1 DFQATT, CDR2 SNEGSKA (reference sequence).

This clonotype was recorded many times. The chain employs TRBV28 and TRBJ2-2, with a possible D match to TRBD2 (7 bases). This CDR3 has 15 amino acids. V was clipped by 2 bases and J by 4 bases, with 11 bases between them. Germline CDR1 reads MDHEN; CDR2 reads SYDVKM. The DNA for the CDR3 is TGTGCCAGCAGTTTAGGCGGGGGCTTCACCGGGGAGCTGTTTTTT. Its protein is CASSLGGGFTGELFF.

The chain has TRBV4-1 and TRBJ1-1, with a weak D call TRBD1 (5 bases). Germline lookup yields CDR1 MGHRA and CDR2 YSYEKL. The CDR3 has 16 residues. Trimming pared 1 base from V and 3 bases from J, leaving 15 bases between. CDR3 region: CASSQGPGGSDTEAFF. CDR3 coding DNA: TGCGCCAGCAGCCAAGGACCTGGGGGGAGCGACACTGAAGCTTTCTTT.

The chain links TRBV7-9 to TRBJ1-1; no definite D call. Germline CDR1 and CDR2: SEHNR and FQNEAQ (reference sequence). Trimming cost V 7 bases and J 1 base, with 10 bases left between them. This CDR3 is built from 13 residues. DNA of the CDR3: TGTGCCAGCATTAAACAGCCGAACACTGAAGCTTTCTTT. Translating gives CASIKQPNTEAFF.

In this sample, this clonotype turned up a few times. CDR3 sequence (DNA): TGCGCCAGCAGCCAACCTCGCGCAGGTACCGTCTATGGCTACACCTTC. Translation gives CASSQPRAGTVYGYTF. The J gene is TRBJ1-2, the V gene TRBV4-1; D gene uncertain. The germline CDR1 and CDR2 sequences are MGHRA and YSYEKL. The germline V and J ends were trimmed by 2 bases and 4 bases, with 17 bases remaining between them. There are 16 residues in the CDR3.

This chain connects TRBV6-2 or TRBV6-3 to TRBJ2-1; tentative D call: TRBD1 (6 bases). The V end lost 5 bases, the J end lost 10 bases, and 15 bases lay between the germline ends. The CDR3 totals 13 residues. Per germline, CDR1 MNHEY and CDR2 SVGEGT. CDR3 protein: CASSTAGAREQFF. As DNA, the CDR3 is TGTGCCAGCAGTACCGCAGGGGCAAGGGAGCAGTTCTTC.

This clonotype occurred many times. V usage is TRBV5-6 and J usage is TRBJ2-5; 12 nucleotides line up with TRBD2. V shed 4 bases, J shed 14 bases, and the junction held 6 bases outside the gene matches. Germline V gives CDR1 SGHDT, CDR2 YYEEEE. The CDR3 contains 12 residues. The CDR3 here is CASSPGLAGIYF. Written as DNA, the CDR3 is TGTGCCAGCAGCCCTGGACTAGCGGGGATATACTTC.

This clonotype was recorded many times. This rearrangement joins TRBV4-1 to TRBJ2-2; D unresolved. V was pared by 1 base and J by 5 bases, with 8 bases between. Germline CDR1 reads MGHRA; CDR2 reads YSYEKL. The CDR3 loop spans 14 amino acids. CDR3: CASSQVGGTGELFF. The CDR3 DNA sequence: TGCGCCAGCAGCCAAGTGGGTGGTACCGGGGAGCTGTTTTTT.

This clonotype has a handful of counts. V is TRBV14 and J is TRBJ1-4; D remains ambiguous. Per the germline V gene, CDR1 is SGHDN and CDR2 is FVKESK. V lost 3 bases to trimming and J lost 5 bases, with 13 bases between them. The CDR3 is 15 residues long. The CDR3, as DNA: TGTGCCAGCAGCCACGACCCTATACTAAATGAAAAACTGTTTTTT. This encodes CASSHDPILNEKLFF.

This clonotype was observed at least ten times. The gene calls are TRBV5-1 and TRBJ2-2; D uncertain. Trimming cost V 5 bases and J 3 bases, with 8 bases left between them. CDR1 is SGHRS and CDR2 is YFSETQ in the germline V gene. The CDR3 has 13 amino acids. For the CDR3, the DNA is TGCGCCAGCAGGGAAGGTTACACCGGGGAGCTGTTTTTT. This sequence encodes CASREGYTGELFF.

This chain connects TRBV29-1 to TRBJ1-2; TRBD1 might be the D (5 bases). V was shortened by 5 bases and J by 5 bases, with 9 bases between the two germline ends. CDR1 and CDR2 from the germline V gene are SQVTM and ANQGSEA. The CDR3 is 11 residues long. CDR3 nucleotide sequence: TGCAGCGTTCCCCAGGGTTATGGCTACACCTTC. Residues: CSVPQGYGYTF.

This clonotype was recorded a few times. This sequence joins TRBV6-4 and TRBJ2-7, with a possible D match to TRBD1 (6 bases). Germline lookup yields CDR1 MRHNA and CDR2 SNTAGT. Trimming took off 4 bases at V and 6 bases at J, with 13 bases between the two ends. The CDR3 spans 13 residues. The CDR3 DNA reads TGTGCCAGCAGTGTCGTACAGGGACGCGAGCAGTACTTC. This translates into CASSVVQGREQYF.

J is TRBJ2-7 and V is TRBV5-6, with D unclear. V lost 3 bases to trimming and J lost 4 bases, with 11 bases between them. Germline values: CDR1 SGHDT, CDR2 YYEEEE. The CDR3 has 13 amino acids. The CDR3 coding sequence is TGTGCCAGCAGCTCCCTGGACGGATACGAGCAGTACTTC. It yields the protein CASSSLDGYEQYF. The full variable domain, its missing parts supplied by reference TRBV5-6 and TRBJ2-7, is DAGVTQSPTHLIKTRGQQVTLRCSPKSGHDTVSWYQQALGQGPQFIFQYYEEEERQRGNFPDRFSGHQFPNYSSELNVNALLLGDSALYLCASSSLDGYEQYFGPGTRLTVT.

The chain has TRBV7-9 and TRBJ2-5, with a possible D match to TRBD1 (6 bases). CDR1 and CDR2 from the germline V gene are SEHNR and FQNEAQ (reference sequence). The V end lost 4 bases, the J end lost 2 bases, and 14 bases lay between the germline ends. The CDR3 length is 15 residues. CDR3 sequence reads: CASSWAGEFQETQYF. DNA of the CDR3: TGTGCCAGCAGCTGGGCAGGGGAATTTCAAGAGACCCAGTACTTC. Full variable domain (outside the CDR3, taken from reference TRBV7-9 and TRBJ2-5): DTGVSQNPRHKITKRGQNVTFRCDPISEHNRLYWYRQTLGQGPEFLTYFQNEAQLEKSRLLSDRFSAERPKGSFSTLEIQRTEQGDSAMYLCASSWAGEFQETQYFGPGTRLLVL.

The V call is TRBV4-2, the J call TRBJ2-1, with D unresolved. Germline V lookup: CDR1 LGHNA, CDR2 YNFKEQ. The CDR3 consists of 14 residues. Trimming took off 0 bases at V and 9 bases at J, with 12 bases between the two ends. The CDR3 sequence: CASSQDKAACEQFF. For the CDR3, the DNA is TGTGCCAGCAGCCAAGATAAGGCAGCTTGTGAGCAGTTCTTC.

CDR3 bases: TGCGCCAGCAGCATTACAGTAAACTATGGCTACACCTTC. As protein: CASSITVNYGYTF. This chain joins TRBV5-1 and TRBJ1-2; D gene ambiguous. The CDR3 covers 13 residues. V was cut by 4 bases and J by 2 bases, with 9 bases left in between. CDR1 is SGHRS, CDR2 YFSETQ, per germline. The complete variable domain, with remaining parts taken from reference TRBV5-1 and TRBJ1-2, reads KAGVTQTPRYLIKTRGQQVTLSCSPISGHRSVSWYQQTPGQGLQFLFEYFSETQRNKGNFPGRFSGRQFSNSRSEMNVSTLELGDSALYLCASSITVNYGYTFGSGTRLTVV.

This clonotype has a handful of counts. This sequence joins TRBV6-5 and TRBJ2-7; 13 nucleotides match TRBD2. This CDR3 spans 17 amino acids. Germline loops: CDR1 MNHEY, CDR2 SVGAGI. With V trimmed by 2 bases and J by 11 bases, 15 bases remained unmatched. The CDR3 loop reads CASSYKTSGGSGTSKYV. CDR3 sequence (DNA): TGTGCCAGCAGTTACAAGACTAGCGGGGGGTCAGGTACGAGCAAGTACGTC.

This clonotype has just a few counts. J is TRBJ2-5 and V is TRBV9; 7 bases match TRBD1. The V gene's germline CDR1 is SGDLS and CDR2 YYNGEE. V dropped 0 bases and J dropped 5; count of bases not matched to a gene: 7. This CDR3 spans 15 amino acids. CDR3 sequence (DNA): TGTGCCAGCAGCGTAGGCGTCAGCAGGGGGGAGACCCAGTACTTC. As protein: CASSVGVSRGETQYF. Supplemented by reference TRBV9 and TRBJ2-5, the full variable domain reads DSGVTQTPKHLITATGQRVTLRCSPRSGDLSVYWYQQSLDQGLQFLIQYYNGEERAKGNILERFSAQQFPDLHSELNLSSLELGDSALYFCASSVGVSRGETQYFGPGTRLLVL.

This clonotype was recorded at least ten times. J is TRBJ2-3 and V is TRBV5-5; TRBD2 matches 7 bases. Germline lookup yields CDR1 SGHKS and CDR2 YYEKEE (reference sequence). The CDR3 is 15 residues long. V lost 0 bases and J lost 4; bases outside the gene matches: 5. The CDR3 DNA is TGTGCCAGCAGCTTGGTAAGCGGGGCGGCAGATACGCAGTATTTT. Its protein product is CASSLVSGAADTQYF.